The 32 T cell receptor beta chains given below trace back to one sample, sequenced in a study of T cells in Graves' hyperthyroidism and ophthalmopathy. Amplified regions were TCR beta CDR3 sequences from RNA transcripts. The TCR CDR3 first-round RT-PCR relied on the HTBI primer set. Using its own MiXCR run on the multiplex PCR reads, TCRdb lists one record per CDR3 protein. The sample has about 250,000 distinct CDR3 sequences; 20% to 25% are singletons. The sample taken for sequencing was blood. The receptors come from a man younger than 45 with Graves' ophthalmopathy.

This clonotype came up many times. The V and J genes are TRBV12-3 or TRBV12-4 and TRBJ1-1, with 9 nucleotides matching TRBD1. Losses at the gene ends were 7 bases for V and 1 base for J; bases not matched to a gene: 7. This CDR3 is 15 amino acids long. The CDR3 region is CASKPGQGSNTEAFF. CDR3 in DNA: TGTGCCAGCAAGCCGGGACAGGGCTCGAACACTGAAGCTTTCTTT.

The rearrangement links TRBV10-2 to TRBJ2-3; no definite D call. The CDR3 is 13 amino acids. Looked up from germline, CDR1 is WSHSY and CDR2 is SAAADI. Trimming removed 3 bases from V and 9 bases from J, with 13 bases in between. The CDR3 sequence: CASSEKASQTQYF. The CDR3 nucleotides read TGCGCCAGCAGTGAAAAGGCCAGTCAGACGCAGTATTTT.

This clonotype has ten or more counts. The chain employs TRBV11-1 and TRBJ2-7; 10 nucleotides match TRBD1. CDR1 and CDR2 (germline): SGHAT, FQDESV (reference sequence). V trimming: 4 bases; J trimming: 0 bases; junction bases outside the gene matches: 3. The CDR3 contains 15 residues. CDR3 in DNA: TGTGCCAGCAGCTCGAGACAGGGGGCCTCCTACGAGCAGTACTTC. Amino acids: CASSSRQGASYEQYF.

J is TRBJ1-1 and V is TRBV19, with D tentatively TRBD1 (6 bases). Trimming pared 6 bases from V and 0 bases from J, leaving 14 bases between. The CDR3 contains 15 residues. CDR1 and CDR2 from the germline V gene are LNHDA and SQIVND (reference sequence). CDR3 DNA: TGTGCCAGTAGCGAACAGGGCCTTTTGAACACTGAAGCTTTCTTT. Amino acid sequence: CASSEQGLLNTEAFF.

In this sample, this clonotype turned up a few times. This rearrangement joins TRBV12-3 or TRBV12-4 to TRBJ2-7; 8 nucleotides agree with TRBD2. The trim removed 8 bases at V and 0 bases at J, leaving 3 bases unmatched. The CDR3 is 13 amino acids. The CDR3 loop is CASAGTSSYEQYF. The CDR3 region has the DNA TGTGCCAGCGCCGGGACTAGCTCCTACGAGCAGTACTTC.

The chain links TRBV27 to TRBJ2-7; tentatively, D is TRBD2 (5 bases). Germline CDR1 and CDR2: MNHEY and SMNVEV (reference sequence). The V gene lost 2 bases and the J gene lost 3 bases, with 14 bases spanning the gap. This CDR3 has 15 residues. CDR3 in DNA: TGTGCCAGCAGTTTACAACAAACGGGGTTCTACGAGCAGTACTTC. It specifies CASSLQQTGFYEQYF.

This clonotype has only a few counts. The J gene is TRBJ2-7, the V gene TRBV2; weak D call: TRBD2 (6 bases). This CDR3 is 13 amino acids long. V was clipped by 4 bases and J by 3 bases, with 10 bases between them. Germline assignment: CDR1 SNHLY and CDR2 FYNNEI. The CDR3 coding sequence is TGTGCCAGCAGTGCCCCGGGACTCTACGAGCAGTACTTC. Its protein product is CASSAPGLYEQYF.

This clonotype was seen at least ten times. The chain joins TRBV5-1 to TRBJ2-1; TRBD1 matches 12 bases. Germline V gene lookup returns CDR1 SGHRS and CDR2 YFSETQ. With 4 bases clipped from V and 1 base from J, the junction kept 6 bases outside the gene matches. CDR3 length: 17 amino acids. CDR3 DNA sequence: TGCGCCAGCAGCCCTAGGGACAGGGGGCAATCCTACAATGAGCAGTTCTTC. Translated: CASSPRDRGQSYNEQFF.

The V gene is TRBV6-2 or TRBV6-3, the J gene TRBJ2-1; possibly TRBD1 or TRBD2 for D (5 bases each). The CDR3 is 16 amino acids. In germline, CDR1 is MNHEY, CDR2 SVGEGT. Trimming took off 0 bases at V and 9 bases at J, with 18 bases between the two ends. CDR3 region: CASSYSRGAPGSEQFF. CDR3 nucleotide sequence: TGTGCCAGCAGTTACTCGAGAGGCGCCCCAGGGAGTGAGCAGTTCTTC.

This sequence joins TRBV7-2 and TRBJ2-2; 8 bases map to TRBD2. The CDR3 is 16 amino acids. V lost 2 bases and J lost 1; bases outside the gene matches: 3. CDR1 and CDR2 (germline): SGHTA, FQGNSA. Here the CDR3 DNA reads TGTGCCAGCAGCTTACAGCTAGCGGGGAACACCGGGGAGCTGTTTTTT. Its protein is CASSLQLAGNTGELFF.

The chain is built from TRBV28 and TRBJ2-7; D remains unclear. Germline CDR1 and CDR2: MDHEN and SYDVKM. This CDR3 comprises 15 residues. V dropped 4 bases and J dropped 3 bases, with 16 bases sitting between them. DNA for the CDR3: TGTGCCAGCAGTTCGGGTGGGTCAGGCCTCTACGAGCAGTACTTC. Protein: CASSSGGSGLYEQYF.

The J gene is TRBJ2-5, the V gene TRBV10-3; 8 bases are shared with TRBD2. V shed 10 bases and J 5 bases; nucleotides not matched to a gene: 9. Germline lookup yields CDR1 ENHRY and CDR2 SYGVKD. This CDR3 region has 13 residues. CDR3 region: CATRGGVGETQYF. CDR3 DNA sequence: TGTGCCACCCGGGGGGGTGTCGGTGAGACCCAGTACTTC.

The CDR3 sequence: CAISALAVTDTQYF. Written as DNA, the CDR3 is TGTGCCATCAGTGCACTAGCGGTGACAGATACGCAGTATTTT. V and J are TRBV10-3 and TRBJ2-3; the match to TRBD2 covers 8 bases. The CDR3 sequence is 14 residues long. Losses at the gene ends were 4 bases for V and 3 bases for J; bases not matched to a gene: 3. Germline-derived CDR1 and CDR2 are ENHRY and SYGVKD.

V gene TRBV7-9 combines with J gene TRBJ2-7; 11 nucleotides align to TRBD2. The ends lost 5 bases at V and 3 bases at J; junction bases unmatched: 3. This CDR3 has 14 residues. Germline V gene lookup returns CDR1 SEHNR and CDR2 FQNEAQ (reference sequence). The CDR3 nucleotides read TGTGCCAGCAGCACTAGCGGGAGCGGCTACGAGCAGTACTTC. It codes for CASSTSGSGYEQYF.

This clonotype was seen ten or more times. The chain carries TRBV28 and TRBJ1-2; no definite D call. CDR1 is MDHEN and CDR2 is SYDVKM in the germline V gene. The V gene lost 6 bases and the J gene lost 8 bases, with 16 bases spanning the gap. There are 13 residues in the CDR3. CDR3 loop: CASRYPGVGGYTF. CDR3 DNA sequence: TGTGCCAGCAGATATCCCGGAGTGGGGGGCTACACCTTC.

CDR3 residues: CASKSVYGYTF. The CDR3 DNA reads TGTGCCAGCAAGTCAGTCTATGGCTACACCTTC. The J gene is TRBJ1-2, the V gene TRBV9, with no clear D. Trimming pared 6 bases from V and 4 bases from J, leaving 7 bases between. There are 11 residues in the CDR3. CDR1 is SGDLS, CDR2 YYNGEE, per germline.

This clonotype was counted between two and nine times. V is TRBV3-1 and J is TRBJ2-3, with 7 bases matching TRBD1. Germline-derived CDR1 and CDR2 are LGHDT and YNNKEL (reference sequence). The CDR3 extends over 15 amino acids. J gave up 3 bases and V 3 bases, and 6 bases lay outside the gene matches. The chain's CDR3 is CASSHRQGGTDTQYF. DNA of the CDR3: TGTGCCAGCAGCCATCGACAGGGTGGGACAGATACGCAGTATTTT.

This clonotype was counted many times. The chain recombines TRBV11-2 with TRBJ1-6, with TRBD1 matching 11 bases. With 0 bases clipped from V and 10 bases from J, the junction kept 5 bases outside the gene matches. The V gene's germline CDR1 is SGHAT and CDR2 FQNNGV. The CDR3 consists of 16 residues. This CDR3 is CASSLEGTGGDSPLHF. Written as DNA, the CDR3 is TGTGCCAGCAGCTTAGAAGGGACAGGGGGAGACTCACCCCTCCACTTT.

This clonotype was observed many times. CDR3 protein: CASSLGVGRVDGYTF. As DNA, the CDR3 is TGTGCCAGCAGCTTAGGAGTCGGGCGCGTCGATGGCTACACCTTC. The chain joins TRBV11-2 to TRBJ1-2; D is uncertain. V was trimmed by 1 base and J by 6 bases, leaving 15 bases between them. The CDR3 is 15 residues long. Germline loops: CDR1 SGHAT, CDR2 FQNNGV.

This sequence joins TRBV5-1 and TRBJ2-7; 7 nucleotides agree with TRBD1. The V gene end was trimmed by 5 bases and the J gene end by 3 bases; junction bases not matched to a gene: 5. The germline CDR1 and CDR2 sequences are SGHRS and YFSETQ. This CDR3 is built from 13 residues. The CDR3 DNA reads as TGCGCCAGCAGATTGCCAGGGGGCTACGAGCAGTACTTC. Its translation is CASRLPGGYEQYF.

This clonotype was detected only a few times. The chain uses TRBV19 and TRBJ1-2; TRBD1 might be the D (5 bases). The CDR3 length is 15 residues. Trimming removed 5 bases at V and 4 bases at J, with 17 bases between. The germline CDR1 and CDR2 sequences are LNHDA and SQIVND (reference sequence). The CDR3 loop is CASSPKPRVVYGYTF. The CDR3 DNA follows: TGTGCCAGTAGTCCGAAACCCAGGGTGGTCTATGGCTACACCTTC.

This clonotype has only a few counts. The chain employs TRBV14 and TRBJ1-2, with D possibly TRBD1 on 5 matching bases. Per germline, CDR1 SGHDN and CDR2 FVKESK. With 3 bases removed from V and 0 bases from J, the gap between germline ends came to 11 bases. The CDR3 is 15 amino acids. The CDR3 nucleotides read TGTGCCAGCAGCCAGGGCAGGGCCTCTAACTATGGCTACACCTTC. This translates into CASSQGRASNYGYTF.

This clonotype occurred a few times. This chain joins TRBV19 and TRBJ2-2; tentative D call: TRBD2 (6 bases). The V end lost 1 base, the J end lost 4 bases, and 10 bases lay between the germline ends. The CDR3 consists of 15 residues. CDR1 is LNHDA and CDR2 is SQIVND in the germline V gene (reference sequence). The CDR3 DNA sequence: TGTGCCAGTAGTATAGCGGGAGATAGCACCGGGGAGCTGTTTTTT. Translating gives CASSIAGDSTGELFF. Full variable domain (outside the CDR3, taken from reference TRBV19 and TRBJ2-2): DGGITQSPKYLFRKEGQNVTLSCEQNLNHDAMYWYRQDPGQGLRLIYYSQIVNDFQKGDIAEGYSVSREKKESFPLTVTSAQKNPTAFYLCASSIAGDSTGELFFGEGSRLTVL.

This clonotype was detected a few times. V gene TRBV11-2 combines with J gene TRBJ2-1, with TRBD2 identical over 13 bases. The CDR3 runs to 17 residues. Germline trimming cut 4 bases from V and 5 bases from J; bases unmatched to any gene: 8. Germline CDR1 SGHAT, CDR2 FQNNGV. CDR3 in DNA: TGTGCCAGCAGCTCCGTCCCGGGACTAGCGGGAAACAATGAGCAGTTCTTC. The encoded protein is CASSSVPGLAGNNEQFF.

This clonotype was observed a handful of times. The chain joins TRBV28 to TRBJ1-1; a possible D gene is TRBD1 (5 bases). This CDR3 region has 16 residues. The V and J ends lost 5 bases and 0 bases respectively, with 16 bases between them. The V gene's germline CDR1 is MDHEN and CDR2 SYDVKM. Here the CDR3 reads CASSAPRGVMNTEAFF. CDR3 nucleotides: TGTGCCAGCAGTGCCCCCCGAGGGGTTATGAACACTGAAGCTTTCTTT.

This clonotype has a single count. A much larger clone is a single base away; this may be a read error. The chain has TRBV7-2 and TRBJ1-1; 7 bases match TRBD1. V gave up 8 bases and J gave up 1 base; unmatched junction bases: 10. CDR1 is SGHTA and CDR2 is FQGNSA in the germline V gene. The CDR3 totals 15 residues. The CDR3: CASGSPTGKNTEAFF. In DNA form, the CDR3 reads TGTGCCAGCGGCTCCCCGACAGGGAAGAACACTGAAGCTTTCTTT.

This clonotype was counted only a few times. The CDR3 DNA is TGTGCCAGCAGCCAAGGGGCGCCCGGGGAGCTGTTTTTT. Protein: CASSQGAPGELFF. The chain joins TRBV3-1 to TRBJ2-2; unclear D gene. The CDR3 is 13 residues long. Trimming pared 1 base from V and 6 bases from J, leaving 6 bases between. The germline gives CDR1 LGHDT, CDR2 YNNKEL (reference sequence).

The sample holds a few counts of this clonotype. Here the CDR3 reads CASSDEGQAIYNEQFF. CDR3 sequence (DNA): TGTGCCAGCAGCGACGAAGGACAGGCTATATACAATGAGCAGTTCTTC. The V call is TRBV7-9, the J call TRBJ2-1; 7 nucleotides match TRBD1. After removal of 5 bases from V and 4 bases from J, the junction contained 11 bases not matched to a gene. The CDR3 covers 16 residues. CDR1 is SEHNR and CDR2 is FQNEAQ in the germline V gene (reference sequence).

This clonotype has ten or more counts. The chain has TRBV2 and TRBJ2-1; D gene uncertain. The V gene lost 6 bases and the J gene lost 3 bases, with 15 bases spanning the gap. Germline CDR1 is SNHLY and CDR2 is FYNNEI. The CDR3 contains 15 residues. The CDR3 DNA reads TGTGCCAGCAGACAACGAGACGAAAGCTACAATGAGCAGTTCTTC. Its protein is CASRQRDESYNEQFF.

This clonotype was picked up one time. This chain links TRBV19 with TRBJ1-5; D gene unclear. Germline V gene data show CDR1 as LNHDA and CDR2 as SQIVND (reference sequence). Deletions cut 1 base from V and 4 bases from J, with 8 bases between. This CDR3 contains 14 residues. CDR3 DNA: TGTGCCAGTAGTATAGTAGGCGGGAATCAGCCCCAGCATTTT. Translation gives CASSIVGGNQPQHF.

The sample holds a few counts of this clonotype. The CDR3 loop reads CASSIATPGSGRYTGELFF. As DNA, the CDR3 is TGTGCCAGTAGTATAGCCACCCCGGGCAGCGGGAGATACACCGGGGAGCTGTTTTTT. The gene calls are TRBV19 and TRBJ2-2; 8 bases line up with TRBD2. The V gene's germline CDR1 is LNHDA and CDR2 SQIVND (reference sequence). Trimming took 1 base from V and 3 from J; bases not matched to a gene: 13. CDR3 size: 19 residues. The full variable domain, in which reference TRBV19 and TRBJ2-2 provide the parts outside the CDR3, is DGGITQSPKYLFRKEGQNVTLSCEQNLNHDAMYWYRQDPGQGLRLIYYSQIVNDFQKGDIAEGYSVSREKKESFPLTVTSAQKNPTAFYLCASSIATPGSGRYTGELFFGEGSRLTVL.

As to this clonotype: A junction end diverges from the germline sequence, so it may reflect a read error. This chain joins TRBV5-1 and TRBJ2-7; 8 bases align to TRBD2. The CDR3 runs to 16 residues. Germline values: CDR1 SGHRS, CDR2 YFSETQ. CDR3 in amino acids: CACSLGASGSGYEQYF. DNA of the CDR3: TGCGCCTGCAGCTTGGGTGCGAGCGGGAGTGGCTACGAGCAGTACTTC.